Listed below are T cell receptor beta chains from one sample, sequenced in a study of T cell responses to AZD1222 COVID-19 vaccine. Clones were sequenced by immunoSEQ multiplex PCR, and TCRdb holds only the in-frame ones, with some missing. The data show 70,000 or so clones, with about 88% seen just once and less than 9% held by the top ten. The specimen comprised peripheral blood, sampled on day 0 of AZD1222 vaccination. Every receptor here comes from an adult in good health. Each CDR3 is given with its conserved first and last residue. Each record gives: clone size, V gene, J gene, D gene, CDR3 protein, CDR3 DNA. D genes are given only for firm matches. The size entry is marked missing in some rows and otherwise reads once, few, many or a size class.

-	TRBV28	TRBJ2-3	TRBD2	CASISGNTDTQYF	TGTGCCAGTATTAGCGGGAACACAGATACGCAGTATTTT
-	TRBV27	TRBJ1-1	-	CASSLLSGQMNTEAFF	TGTGCCAGCAGTTTGCTTAGTGGACAGATGAACACTGAAGCTTTCTTT
-	TRBV5-1	TRBJ2-4	-	CASSSREDAKNIQYF	TGCGCCAGCAGCTCGAGGGAGGATGCCAAAAACATTCAGTACTTC
-	TRBV5-5	TRBJ1-5	-	CASSFLFHGQPQHF	TGTGCCAGCAGCTTCTTGTTTCATGGTCAGCCCCAGCATTTT
-	TRBV6-2/TRBV6-3	TRBJ2-2	-	CASSYEGITGELFF	TGTGCCAGCAGTTACGAGGGAATCACCGGGGAGCTGTTTTTT
-	TRBV7-8	TRBJ2-5	TRBD2	CASSLVVPSGREETQYF	TGTGCCAGCAGCTTAGTAGTTCCTAGCGGGAGAGAAGAGACCCAGTACTTC
-	TRBV27	TRBJ1-2	-	CASSPGNYGYTF	TGTGCCAGCAGTCCAGGGAACTATGGCTACACCTTC
-	TRBV24-1	TRBJ1-1	TRBD1	CATSDRKDRGNTEAFF	TGTGCCACCAGTGATCGCAAAGACAGGGGGAACACTGAAGCTTTCTTT
-	TRBV19	TRBJ2-2	TRBD2	CASSIPGLAGNTGELFF	TGTGCCAGTAGTATCCCCGGACTAGCGGGAAACACCGGGGAGCTGTTTTTT
-	TRBV7-9	TRBJ2-2	-	CASSLAERGSGELFF	TGTGCCAGCAGCTTAGCGGAGAGGGGCTCCGGGGAGCTGTTTTTT
-	TRBV7-9	TRBJ2-1	-	CASSLGGLNEQFF	TGTGCCAGCAGCTTAGGGGGCCTCAATGAGCAGTTCTTC
-	TRBV7-8	TRBJ2-7	TRBD2	CASSLAQGTSGRGEQYF	TGTGCCAGCAGCTTAGCGCAGGGGACTAGCGGGAGGGGCGAGCAGTACTTC
-	TRBV14	TRBJ1-2	-	CASSQDERNYGYTF	TGTGCCAGCAGCCAAGATGAACGGAACTATGGCTACACCTTC
-	TRBV4-2	TRBJ1-5	-	CASSQDQGRWDQPQHF	TGTGCCAGCAGCCAAGATCAGGGACGGTGGGATCAGCCCCAGCATTTT
few	TRBV14	TRBJ2-7	-	CASSQPGSGTYSYEQYF	TGTGCCAGCAGCCAGCCAGGCAGCGGAACATACTCCTACGAGCAGTACTTC
-	TRBV3-1/TRBV3-2	TRBJ1-4	TRBD1	CASSQDLGQGGEKLFF	TGTGCCAGCAGCCAAGACCTGGGACAGGGAGGCGAAAAACTGTTTTTT
-	TRBV28	TRBJ1-1	-	CASSPGPRAGRRNTEAFF	TGTGCCAGCAGCCCGGGCCCCAGGGCTGGGAGGAGGAACACTGAAGCTTTCTTT
-	TRBV28	TRBJ1-2	-	CASGDSRSSKLYTF	TGTGCCAGCGGGGACTCAAGGTCCTCTAAGCTCTACACCTTC
-	TRBV11-3	TRBJ2-3	TRBD2	CASRGAGADTQYF	TGTGCCAGCCGGGGCGCGGGAGCAGATACGCAGTATTTT
-	TRBV4-1	TRBJ2-3	-	CASSQAQVDTQYF	TGCGCCAGCAGCCAAGCCCAGGTAGATACGCAGTATTTT
-	TRBV19	TRBJ2-7	TRBD1	CASSSQGAQEQYF	TGTGCCAGTAGTTCACAGGGGGCTCAGGAGCAGTACTTC
once	TRBV5-6	TRBJ1-2	-	CASSLEGANYGYTF	TGTGCCAGCAGCTTAGAGGGTGCTAACTATGGCTACACCTTC
-	TRBV29-1	TRBJ2-2	-	CSAGTTGELFF	TGCAGCGCAGGGACGACCGGGGAGCTGTTTTTT
once	TRBV6-1	TRBJ2-1	-	CASSEPPAHEQFF	TGTGCCAGCAGTGAACCCCCGGCGCATGAGCAGTTCTTC
-	TRBV19	TRBJ1-1	TRBD1	CASTRRTGDTEAFF	TGTGCCAGTACGCGCAGGACAGGGGATACTGAAGCTTTCTTT
-	TRBV28	TRBJ1-1	TRBD1	CASSLSSRGQDTEAFF	TGTGCCAGCAGTTTATCTTCCAGGGGGCAAGACACTGAAGCTTTCTTT
-	TRBV6-5	TRBJ1-3	TRBD1	CASVEWRGQGNTIYF	TGTGCCAGCGTGGAATGGAGGGGGCAGGGAAACACCATATATTTT
-	TRBV3-1/TRBV3-2	TRBJ2-1	TRBD2	CASSQIAGYSYNEQFF	TGTGCCAGCAGCCAAATAGCGGGTTATTCCTACAATGAGCAGTTCTTC
once	TRBV7-2	TRBJ2-7	-	CASSLGPTPYEQYF	TGTGCCAGCAGCTTAGGCCCGACACCCTACGAGCAGTACTTC
-	TRBV7-9	TRBJ2-5	-	CASSTFQETQYF	TGTGCCAGCAGCACCTTCCAAGAGACCCAGTACTTC